Presented here are 14 T cell receptor beta chains from one specimen sequenced in a study of cytomegalovirus exposure and HLA in healthy donors. The PCR was carried out with 60 Vbeta primers and 13 Jbeta primers. The method was immunoSEQ multiplex PCR; TCRdb's version includes in-frame clones alone and lacks a portion of them. The sample contains approximately 140,000 clones, roughly two thirds of which appear only once. Sequenced: PBMCs. The origin of the receptors is a male donor in good health and CMV-seronegative.

The chain joins TRBV30 to TRBJ1-6, with a weak D call TRBD1 (5 bases). The V end was cut by 0 bases, the J end by 12 bases, with 24 bases between. This CDR3 comprises 17 residues. CDR1 is GTSNPN, CDR2 SVGIG, per germline (reference sequence). The CDR3: CAWSVIRPGQGRGPLHF. The CDR3 DNA is TGTGCCTGGAGTGTAATTCGCCCCGGGCAAGGAAGGGGACCCCTCCACTTT.

The rearrangement links TRBV5-1 to TRBJ1-1, with D possibly TRBD1 on 6 matching bases. The V gene lost 0 bases and the J gene lost 4 bases, with 16 bases spanning the gap. Germline V gene lookup returns CDR1 SGHRS and CDR2 YFSETQ. The CDR3 spans 16 residues. For the CDR3, the DNA is TGCGCCAGCAGCTTGGGGGAGGGGGGGACCTCCACTGAAGCTTTCTTT. Translated, it gives CASSLGEGGTSTEAFF. The full variable domain, with the rest looked up from reference TRBV5-1 and TRBJ1-1, is KAGVTQTPRYLIKTRGQQVTLSCSPISGHRSVSWYQQTPGQGLQFLFEYFSETQRNKGNFPGRFSGRQFSNSRSEMNVSTLELGDSALYLCASSLGEGGTSTEAFFGQGTRLTVV.

This clone was observed a single time. This sequence joins TRBV6-5 and TRBJ2-3, with TRBD2 as a possible D gene (5 bases). Germline-derived CDR1 and CDR2 are MNHEY and SVGAGI. The CDR3 spans 12 residues. The V end lost 6 bases, the J end lost 6 bases, and 10 bases lay between the germline ends. The CDR3: CASRGLADTQYF. The CDR3, as DNA: TGTGCCAGCAGAGGACTCGCGGATACGCAGTATTTT.

This clone was found a few times. The rearrangement links TRBV6-6 to TRBJ1-2; TRBD1 agrees at 9 bases. The CDR3 sequence is 14 residues long. Germline V CDR1 and CDR2: MNHNY, SVGAGI (reference sequence). CDR3 in DNA: TGTACCTCTTGGGGCGGACAGGGGATCTATGGCTACACCTTC. It yields the protein CTSWGGQGIYGYTF.

The V call is TRBV7-2, the J call TRBJ2-7, with 15 bases matching TRBD2. CDR3 length equals 15 residues. Germline CDR1 reads SGHTA; CDR2 reads FQGNSA. V shed 5 bases, J shed 3 bases, and the junction held 2 bases outside the gene matches. The CDR3 reads CASSRTSGGVYEQYF. The CDR3 nucleotides read TGTGCCAGCAGCAGGACTAGCGGGGGGGTCTACGAGCAGTACTTC.

This rearrangement joins TRBV5-1 to TRBJ2-3, with TRBD1 identical over 7 bases. The germline V gene has CDR1 SGHRS and CDR2 YFSETQ. V was clipped by 3 bases and J by 3 bases; unmatched bases: 4. The CDR3 totals 14 residues. The CDR3: CASSSQGVTDTQYF. The CDR3 DNA sequence: TGCGCCAGCAGCTCCCAGGGGGTTACAGATACGCAGTATTTT.

This clone was seen a handful of times. The chain carries TRBV6-1 and TRBJ1-5, with 8 bases lining up with TRBD1. V trimming: 3 bases; J trimming: 2 bases; junction bases outside the gene matches: 6. The CDR3 sequence is 16 residues long. Germline CDR1 and CDR2: MNHNS and SASEGT. The CDR3 sequence: CASSDTTGAGNQPQHF. The CDR3 coding sequence is TGTGCCAGCAGTGATACGACAGGGGCGGGCAATCAGCCCCAGCATTTT.

The J gene is TRBJ2-5, the V gene TRBV6-5; 11 bases agree with TRBD2. This CDR3 spans 15 amino acids. Germline CDR1 is MNHEY and CDR2 is SVGAGI. V lost 8 bases, J lost 4 bases, and 9 bases stayed unmatched. In DNA form, the CDR3 reads TGTGCCAGCGCCCGCGTAGCGGGGGGGCGAGAGACCCAGTACTTC. This codes for CASARVAGGRETQYF.

This rearrangement joins TRBV5-4 to TRBJ2-3; the match to TRBD2 covers 8 bases. V lost 3 bases and J lost 2; bases outside the gene matches: 8. This CDR3 comprises 16 residues. Per germline, CDR1 SGHNT and CDR2 YYREEE (reference sequence). CDR3 residues: CASSSERRGVTDTQYF. The DNA of the CDR3 is TGTGCCAGCAGCTCGGAGAGGCGGGGGGTCACAGATACGCAGTATTTT.

In its sample, this clone was seen once. The genes are TRBV6-5 and TRBJ1-2; 9 positions agree with TRBD1. After removal of 1 base from V and 5 bases from J, the junction contained 8 bases not matched to a gene. The germline CDR1 and CDR2 sequences are MNHEY and SVGAGI. This CDR3 has 16 residues. CDR3 region: CASSYFPGQGPYGYTF. The CDR3 DNA follows: TGTGCCAGCAGTTACTTCCCGGGACAGGGACCTTATGGCTACACCTTC.

J is TRBJ1-1 and V is TRBV19; the match to TRBD1 covers 9 bases. The CDR3 is made up of 14 amino acids. Germline V gene data show CDR1 as LNHDA and CDR2 as SQIVND (reference sequence). The V segment lost 5 bases and the J segment 4 bases; nucleotides outside the gene matches: 5. The CDR3 loop reads CASSFRTGVTEAFF. CDR3 in DNA: TGTGCCAGTAGTTTCCGGACAGGGGTCACTGAAGCTTTCTTT.

The chain combines TRBV6-5 with TRBJ2-7; 7 bases match TRBD1. CDR3 size: 14 residues. The germline V gene has CDR1 MNHEY and CDR2 SVGAGI. With V trimmed by 2 bases and J by 5 bases, 6 bases remained unmatched. CDR3 sequence: CASSYDQGDNEQYF. The CDR3, as DNA: TGTGCCAGCAGTTACGACCAGGGGGACAACGAGCAGTACTTC.

This rearrangement joins TRBV4-3 to TRBJ2-3, with TRBD1 as a possible D gene (5 bases). V lost 5 bases and J lost 1, with 10 bases in between. The CDR3 runs 14 residues. In germline, CDR1 is LGHNA, CDR2 YSLEER. The DNA for the CDR3 is TGCGCCAGCAGCACGAGCAGGGGCACAGATACGCAGTATTTT. This gives the protein CASSTSRGTDTQYF.

This sequence joins TRBV10-3 and TRBJ1-2; no reliable D call. The CDR3 runs 14 residues. Germline CDR1 ENHRY, CDR2 SYGVKD. V lost 0 bases and J 6 bases, leaving 11 bases between the germline ends. CDR3 DNA: TGTGCCATCAGTGAGTCTGAGACGAGGCATGGCTACACCTTC. This translates into CAISESETRHGYTF.